The rows below give T cell receptor beta chains drawn from one sample of a study of blood T cell repertoires in COVID-19. Some clones are missing from TCRdb's copy, which holds only in-frame ones; the method was immunoSEQ multiplex PCR. The sample has 70,000 to 95,000 clones, roughly 90% seen once. Material for sequencing was peripheral blood. The receptors were gathered from a man aged 50 to 59 with COVID-19, enrolled during active disease. Both conserved end residues are part of each CDR3. The D gene is left open where the match is weak. Expanded clones get a size class; other rows say once, few or many, or leave the size out.

clone_size	d_call	j_call	v_call	cdr3_nt	cdr3_aa
-	TRBD1	TRBJ2-7	TRBV7-3	TGTGCCAGCAGCCCCGGACAGGCTCCCTACGAGCAGTACTTC	CASSPGQAPYEQYF
-	-	TRBJ1-5	TRBV28	TGTGCCAGCAGTTTACTGTCGAGGGGAGGTTATAGCAATCAGCCCCAGCATTTT	CASSLLSRGGYSNQPQHF
once	-	TRBJ1-5	TRBV27	TGTGCCAGCAGTTACGCCAGGCATCAGCCCCAGCATTTT	CASSYARHQPQHF
once	-	TRBJ2-5	TRBV15	TGTGCCACCAGCCCAGGAGAGACCCAGTACTTC	CATSPGETQYF
-	-	TRBJ2-2	TRBV19	TGTGCCAGTACCCCCCCCCTCGGGGAGCTGTTTTTT	CASTPPLGELFF
once	-	TRBJ1-2	TRBV7-2	TGTGCCAGCAGCTTAGGCCCCCCGGGGGGTCACTATGGCTACACCTTC	CASSLGPPGGHYGYTF
-	-	TRBJ2-6	TRBV28	TGTGCCAGCAACCTCAGGGGCTCTGGGGCCAACGTCCTGACTTTC	CASNLRGSGANVLTF
-	-	TRBJ1-5	TRBV2	TGTGCCAGCAGTTTTGACTCAGATAGCAATCAGCCCCAGCATTTT	CASSFDSDSNQPQHF
-	-	TRBJ1-1	TRBV7-6	TGTGCCAGCAGCTTAATAGACCTGGGGGGGACTGAAGCTTTCTTT	CASSLIDLGGTEAFF
-	-	TRBJ2-1	TRBV4-3	TGCGCCAGCAGCCAAGGGCACCCGGGTGAGCAGTTCTTC	CASSQGHPGEQFF
-	TRBD2	TRBJ2-3	TRBV7-8	TGTGCCAGCAGCCGGAGCGGGGCCCAAGCTTTTACGCAGTATTTT	CASSRSGAQAFTQYF
-	TRBD1	TRBJ1-3	TRBV6-5	TGTGCCTCAGGGAAGGGGGCCCCTGGAAACACCATATATTTT	CASGKGAPGNTIYF
-	-	TRBJ1-2	TRBV15	TGTGCCACCAGCCCCCGGACGGGGAAGGGCTACACCTTC	CATSPRTGKGYTF
few	-	TRBJ2-7	TRBV12-3/TRBV12-4	TGTGCCAGCAGTTTCACATTCTCCTACGAGCAGTACTTC	CASSFTFSYEQYF
-	-	TRBJ1-1	TRBV2	TGTGCCAGCAGTGATAACGGGGTTCGGAACACTGAAGCTTTCTTT	CASSDNGVRNTEAFF
-	-	TRBJ1-1	TRBV5-1	TGCGCCAGCAGCTTGGGCCCGGGATTGAACACTGAAGCTTTCTTT	CASSLGPGLNTEAFF
few	-	TRBJ1-2	TRBV28	TGTGCCAGCCGCTCTAGGGAACCAGGGGACCTAGGGGCTAGAGCCTTC	CASRSREPGDLGARAF
-	-	TRBJ2-3	TRBV24-1	TGTGCCACCAGTGATTATGGCAGGGGGGGCACAGATACGCAGTATTTT	CATSDYGRGGTDTQYF
-	-	TRBJ2-2	TRBV30	TGTGCCTGGAGGAGGTTCACCGGGGAGCTGTTTTTT	CAWRRFTGELFF
-	-	TRBJ1-3	TRBV25-1	TGTGCCAGCAGTGAATTAGGAGAATCTGGAAACACCATATATTTT	CASSELGESGNTIYF
once	TRBD2	TRBJ2-1	TRBV7-2	TGTGCCAGCAGCCCAGGACTAGCGGGGACCTACAATGAGCAGTTCTTC	CASSPGLAGTYNEQFF
-	-	TRBJ1-6	TRBV9	TGTGCCAGCAGCGTAGAGAGCGATTCACCCCTCCACTTT	CASSVESDSPLHF
few	TRBD1	TRBJ2-7	TRBV3-1/TRBV3-2	TGTGCCAGCAGCCTCCGACAGGGAAGGTCCTACGAGCAGTACTTC	CASSLRQGRSYEQYF
-	TRBD1	TRBJ1-4	TRBV4-2	TGTGCCAGCAGCCCTAGACAGGGTGGGAGTCTGAGTGAAAAACTGTTTTTT	CASSPRQGGSLSEKLFF
-	TRBD1	TRBJ2-3	TRBV20-1	TGCAGTGCTAGTTATGGGACAGGACTAACAGATACGCAGTATTTT	CSASYGTGLTDTQYF
-	TRBD1	TRBJ2-7	TRBV18	TGTGCCAGCTCACAGCCGGGACAGGCCTCCTACGAGCAGTACTTC	CASSQPGQASYEQYF
-	-	TRBJ2-1	TRBV29-1	TGCAGCGCCAGGACAGCCCTACCTTACAATGAGCAGTTCTTC	CSARTALPYNEQFF
-	TRBD2	TRBJ2-3	TRBV29-1	TGCAGCGCCCCAGCGGGGGGGCTCCTTGGCACAGATACGCAGTATTTT	CSAPAGGLLGTDTQYF
-	-	TRBJ2-5	TRBV5-1	TGCGCCAGCAGCTTGGTGGGGGCCGGACTTCAAGAGACCCAGTACTTC	CASSLVGAGLQETQYF
-	-	TRBJ2-7	TRBV9	TGTGCCAGCAGCGTAGGGGGGGACCTCTCCTACGAGCAGTACTTC	CASSVGGDLSYEQYF
-	TRBD1	TRBJ1-2	TRBV19	TGTGCCAGTAGTACGGGACAGCGCTATGGCTACACCTTC	CASSTGQRYGYTF
-	-	TRBJ1-5	TRBV2	TGTGCCAGCAGGAGCCTTCCGGGACTCCAACAGCCCCAGCATTTT	CASRSLPGLQQPQHF
-	-	TRBJ1-6	TRBV19	TGTGCCAGTAGTATAGTTCCGAGCGGAGGAGGAAATTCACCCCTCCACTTT	CASSIVPSGGGNSPLHF
few	-	TRBJ2-7	TRBV30	TGTGCCTGGAGTGACCCCTGGCGGGCCTACGAGCAGTACTTC	CAWSDPWRAYEQYF
once	-	TRBJ1-1	TRBV6-5	TGTGCCAGCAGTTCAAAAGACAAGAACACTGAAGCTTTCTTT	CASSSKDKNTEAFF
-	TRBD2	TRBJ2-2	TRBV7-2	TGTGCCAGCAGCTTATTAGCGGGGGGGTCGGCCGGGGAGCTGTTTTTT	CASSLLAGGSAGELFF
-	-	TRBJ2-3	TRBV28	TGTGCCAGCGCCCACCCCTCTAGTCAACGCAGGCAGTATTTT	CASAHPSSQRRQYF